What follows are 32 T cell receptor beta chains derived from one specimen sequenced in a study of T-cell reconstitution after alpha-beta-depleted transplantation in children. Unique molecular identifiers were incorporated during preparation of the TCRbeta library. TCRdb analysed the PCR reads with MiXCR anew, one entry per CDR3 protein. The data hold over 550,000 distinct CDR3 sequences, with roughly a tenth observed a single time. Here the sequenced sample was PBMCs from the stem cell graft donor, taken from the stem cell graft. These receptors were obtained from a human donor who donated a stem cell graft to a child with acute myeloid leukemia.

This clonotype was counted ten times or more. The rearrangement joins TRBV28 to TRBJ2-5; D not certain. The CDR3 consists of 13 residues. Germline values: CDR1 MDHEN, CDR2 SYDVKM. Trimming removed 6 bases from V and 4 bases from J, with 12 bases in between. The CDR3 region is CASSGPARETQYF. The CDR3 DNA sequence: TGTGCCAGCAGCGGACCCGCCAGAGAGACCCAGTACTTC.

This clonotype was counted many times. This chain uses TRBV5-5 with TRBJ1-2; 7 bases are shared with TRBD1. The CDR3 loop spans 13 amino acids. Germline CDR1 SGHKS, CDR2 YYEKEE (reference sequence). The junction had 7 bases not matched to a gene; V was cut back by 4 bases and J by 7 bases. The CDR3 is CASSPQGLSGYTF. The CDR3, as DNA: TGTGCCAGCAGCCCACAGGGGTTGTCTGGCTACACCTTC.

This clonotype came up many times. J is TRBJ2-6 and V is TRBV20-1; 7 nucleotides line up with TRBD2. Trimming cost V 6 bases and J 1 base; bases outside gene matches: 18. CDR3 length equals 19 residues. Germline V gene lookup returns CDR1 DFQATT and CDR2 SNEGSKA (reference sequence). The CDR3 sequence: CSALGLVGSTSSGANVLTF. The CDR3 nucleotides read TGCAGTGCCCTTGGACTAGTCGGGAGTACATCATCTGGGGCCAACGTCCTGACTTTC.

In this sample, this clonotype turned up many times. The CDR3 protein is CASRGPSGGELFF. The DNA of the CDR3 is TGTGCCAGCAGGGGCCCTAGCGGCGGGGAGCTGTTTTTT. The chain recombines TRBV7-9 with TRBJ2-2, with 7 bases lining up with TRBD2. The CDR3 has 13 residues. CDR1 SEHNR and CDR2 FQNEAQ come from the germline V gene (reference sequence). The J segment lost 7 bases and the V segment lost 6 bases, leaving 5 bases of the junction unmatched.

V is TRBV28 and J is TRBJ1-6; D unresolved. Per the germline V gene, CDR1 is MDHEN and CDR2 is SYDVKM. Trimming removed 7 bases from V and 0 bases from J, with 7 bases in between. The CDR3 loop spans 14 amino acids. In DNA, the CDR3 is TGTGCCAGCATATCCACCTCCTATAATTCACCCCTCCACTTT. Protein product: CASISTSYNSPLHF.

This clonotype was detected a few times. DNA for the CDR3: TGTGCCAGCAGTGATAGCGGGATCCCACACCACGAGCAGTACTTC. This sequence encodes CASSDSGIPHHEQYF. The chain couples TRBV25-1 to TRBJ2-7; 8 positions agree with TRBD2. Germline V gives CDR1 MGHDK, CDR2 SYGVNS. V trimming: 3 bases; J trimming: 5 bases; junction bases outside the gene matches: 9. The CDR3 is 15 residues long.

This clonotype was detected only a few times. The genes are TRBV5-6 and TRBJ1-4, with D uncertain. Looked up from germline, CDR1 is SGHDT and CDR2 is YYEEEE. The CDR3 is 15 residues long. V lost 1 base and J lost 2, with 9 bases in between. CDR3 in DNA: TGTGCCAGCAGCTTGTGGGTGTCCACTAATGAAAAACTGTTTTTT. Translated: CASSLWVSTNEKLFF.

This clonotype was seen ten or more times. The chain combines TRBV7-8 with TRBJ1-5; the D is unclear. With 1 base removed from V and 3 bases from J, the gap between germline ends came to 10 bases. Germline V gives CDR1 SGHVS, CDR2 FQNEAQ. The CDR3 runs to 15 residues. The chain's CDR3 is CASSLVNGYNQPQHF. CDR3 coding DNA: TGTGCCAGCAGCTTAGTAAACGGGTACAATCAGCCCCAGCATTTT.

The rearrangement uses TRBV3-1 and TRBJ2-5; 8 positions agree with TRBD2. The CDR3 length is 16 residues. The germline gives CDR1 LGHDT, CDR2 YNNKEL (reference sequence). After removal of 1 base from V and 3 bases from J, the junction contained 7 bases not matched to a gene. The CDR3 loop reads CASSQGNSGKEETQYF. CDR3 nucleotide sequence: TGTGCCAGCAGCCAAGGTAATAGCGGGAAGGAAGAGACCCAGTACTTC.

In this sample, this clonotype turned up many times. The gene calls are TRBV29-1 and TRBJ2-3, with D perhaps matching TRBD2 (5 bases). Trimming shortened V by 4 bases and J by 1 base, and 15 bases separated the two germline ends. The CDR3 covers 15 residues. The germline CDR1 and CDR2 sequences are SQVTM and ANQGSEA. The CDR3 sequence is CSVASGSGGTDTQYF. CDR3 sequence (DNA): TGCAGCGTTGCAAGCGGCTCGGGTGGCACAGATACGCAGTATTTT.

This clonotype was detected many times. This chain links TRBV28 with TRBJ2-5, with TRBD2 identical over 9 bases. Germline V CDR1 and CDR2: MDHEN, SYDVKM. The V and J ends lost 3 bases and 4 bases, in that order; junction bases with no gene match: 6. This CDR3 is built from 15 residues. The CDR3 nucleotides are TGTGCCAGCAGTTTGCCTAGCGGGATGGCAGAGACCCAGTACTTC. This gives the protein CASSLPSGMAETQYF.

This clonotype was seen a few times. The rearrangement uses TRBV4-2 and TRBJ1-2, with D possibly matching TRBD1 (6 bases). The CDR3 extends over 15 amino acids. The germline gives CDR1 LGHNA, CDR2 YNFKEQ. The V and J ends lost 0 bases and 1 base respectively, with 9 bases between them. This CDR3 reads CASSQETGVNYGYTF. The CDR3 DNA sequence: TGTGCCAGCAGCCAAGAGACAGGAGTTAACTATGGCTACACCTTC.

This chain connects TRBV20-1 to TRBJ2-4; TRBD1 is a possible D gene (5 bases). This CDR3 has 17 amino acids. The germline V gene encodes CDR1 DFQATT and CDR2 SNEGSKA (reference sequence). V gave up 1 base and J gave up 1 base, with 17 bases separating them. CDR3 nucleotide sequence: TGCAGTGCTAGAGGACAGCTCGGATCTTTGGCCAAAAACATTCAGTACTTC. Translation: CSARGQLGSLAKNIQYF.

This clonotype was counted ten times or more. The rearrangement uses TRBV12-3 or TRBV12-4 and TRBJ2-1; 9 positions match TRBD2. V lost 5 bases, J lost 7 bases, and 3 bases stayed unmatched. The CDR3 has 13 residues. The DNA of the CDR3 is TGTGCCAGCAGTCCGGGACTAGCAAATGAGCAGTTCTTC. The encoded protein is CASSPGLANEQFF.

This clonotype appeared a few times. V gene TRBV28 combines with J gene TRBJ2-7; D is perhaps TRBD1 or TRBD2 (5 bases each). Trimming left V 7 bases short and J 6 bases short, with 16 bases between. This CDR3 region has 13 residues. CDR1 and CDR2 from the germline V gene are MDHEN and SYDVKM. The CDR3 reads CASTLGDPSEQYF. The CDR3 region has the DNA TGTGCCAGCACCCTAGGGGACCCCTCCGAGCAGTACTTC.

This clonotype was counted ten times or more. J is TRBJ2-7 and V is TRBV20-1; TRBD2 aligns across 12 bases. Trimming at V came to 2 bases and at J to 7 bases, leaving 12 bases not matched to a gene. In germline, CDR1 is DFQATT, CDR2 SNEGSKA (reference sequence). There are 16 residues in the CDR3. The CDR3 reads CSARTGTSGWAGEQYF. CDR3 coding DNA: TGCAGTGCTAGAACTGGGACTAGCGGGTGGGCTGGAGAGCAGTACTTC.

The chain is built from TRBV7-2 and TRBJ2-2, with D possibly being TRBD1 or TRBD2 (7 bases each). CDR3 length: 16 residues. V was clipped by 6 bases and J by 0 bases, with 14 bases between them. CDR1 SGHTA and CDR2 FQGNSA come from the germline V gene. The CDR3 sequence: CASRPGGVTNTGELFF. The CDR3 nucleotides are TGTGCCAGCAGACCAGGGGGGGTTACGAACACCGGGGAGCTGTTTTTT.

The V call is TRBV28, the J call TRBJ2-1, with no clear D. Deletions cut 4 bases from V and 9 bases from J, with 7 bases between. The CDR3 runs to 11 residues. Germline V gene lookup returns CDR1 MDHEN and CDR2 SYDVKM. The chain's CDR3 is CASSSLVEQFF. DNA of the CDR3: TGTGCCAGCAGTTCACTCGTTGAGCAGTTCTTC.

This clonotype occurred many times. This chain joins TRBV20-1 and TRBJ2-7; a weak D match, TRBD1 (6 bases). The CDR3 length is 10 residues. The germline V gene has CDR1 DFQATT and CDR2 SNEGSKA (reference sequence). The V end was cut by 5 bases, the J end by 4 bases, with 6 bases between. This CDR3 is CSAGQYEQYF. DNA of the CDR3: TGCAGTGCTGGACAGTACGAGCAGTACTTC.

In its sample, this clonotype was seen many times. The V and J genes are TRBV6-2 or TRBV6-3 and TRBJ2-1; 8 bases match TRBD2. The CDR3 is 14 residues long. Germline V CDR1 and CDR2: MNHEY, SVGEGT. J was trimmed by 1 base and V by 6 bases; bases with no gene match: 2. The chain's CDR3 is CASSTSGSYNEQFF. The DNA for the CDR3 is TGTGCCAGCAGCACTAGCGGTTCCTACAATGAGCAGTTCTTC.

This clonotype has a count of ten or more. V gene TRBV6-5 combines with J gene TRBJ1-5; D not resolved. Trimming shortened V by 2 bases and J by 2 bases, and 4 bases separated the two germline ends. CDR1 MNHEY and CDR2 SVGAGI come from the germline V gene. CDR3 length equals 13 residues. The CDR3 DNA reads TGTGCCAGCAGTTACGGGGGCAATCAGCCCCAGCATTTT. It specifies CASSYGGNQPQHF.

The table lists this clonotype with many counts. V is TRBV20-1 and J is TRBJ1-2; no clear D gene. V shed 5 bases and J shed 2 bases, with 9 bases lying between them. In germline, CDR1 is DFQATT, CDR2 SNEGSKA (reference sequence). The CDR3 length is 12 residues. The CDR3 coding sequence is TGCAGTGCTGGTTCCCCGAACTATGGCTACACCTTC. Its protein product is CSAGSPNYGYTF.

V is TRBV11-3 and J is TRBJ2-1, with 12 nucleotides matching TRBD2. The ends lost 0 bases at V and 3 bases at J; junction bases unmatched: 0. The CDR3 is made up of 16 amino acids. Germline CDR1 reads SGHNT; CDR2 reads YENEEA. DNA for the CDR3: TGTGCCAGCAGCTTAGAACTAGCGGGAGGCTACAATGAGCAGTTCTTC. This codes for CASSLELAGGYNEQFF. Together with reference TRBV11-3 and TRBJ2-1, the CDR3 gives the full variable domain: EAGVVQSPRYKIIEKKQPVAFWCNPISGHNTLYWYLQNLGQGPELLIRYENEEAVDDSQLPKDRFSAERLKGVDSTLKIQPAELGDSAVYLCASSLELAGGYNEQFFGPGTRLTVL.

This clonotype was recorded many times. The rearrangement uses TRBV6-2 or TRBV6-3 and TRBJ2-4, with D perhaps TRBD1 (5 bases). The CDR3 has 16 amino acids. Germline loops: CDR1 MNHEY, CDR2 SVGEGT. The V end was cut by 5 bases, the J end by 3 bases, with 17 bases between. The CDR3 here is CASSDRTTYGKNIQYF. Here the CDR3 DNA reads TGTGCCAGCAGTGACCGGACAACTTATGGCAAAAACATTCAGTACTTC.

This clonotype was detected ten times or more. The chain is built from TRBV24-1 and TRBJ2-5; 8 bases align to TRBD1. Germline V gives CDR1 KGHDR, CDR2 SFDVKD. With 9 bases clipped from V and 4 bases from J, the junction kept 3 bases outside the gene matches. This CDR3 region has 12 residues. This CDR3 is CATGQGGETQYF. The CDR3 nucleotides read TGTGCCACCGGACAGGGTGGAGAGACCCAGTACTTC.

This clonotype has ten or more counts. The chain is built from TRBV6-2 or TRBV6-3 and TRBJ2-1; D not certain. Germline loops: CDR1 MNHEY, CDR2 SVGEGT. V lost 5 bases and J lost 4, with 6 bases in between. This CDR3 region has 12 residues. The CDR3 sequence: CASSTGYNEQFF. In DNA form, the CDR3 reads TGTGCCAGCAGTACGGGTTACAATGAGCAGTTCTTC.

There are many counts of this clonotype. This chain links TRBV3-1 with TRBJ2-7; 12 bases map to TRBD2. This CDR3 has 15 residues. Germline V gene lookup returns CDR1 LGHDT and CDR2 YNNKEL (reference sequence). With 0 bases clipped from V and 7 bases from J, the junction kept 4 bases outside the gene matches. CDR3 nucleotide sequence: TGTGCCAGCAGCCAAGAGCATGGACTAGCGGGGGAGCAGTACTTC. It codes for CASSQEHGLAGEQYF.

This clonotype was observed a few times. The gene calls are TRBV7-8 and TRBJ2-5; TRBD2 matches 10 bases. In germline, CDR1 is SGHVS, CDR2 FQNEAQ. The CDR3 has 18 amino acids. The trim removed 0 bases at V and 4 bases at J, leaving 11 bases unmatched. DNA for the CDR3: TGTGCCAGCAGCTTAGCCGGTTCGAGCGGGAGGGGGCGAGAGACCCAGTACTTC. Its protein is CASSLAGSSGRGRETQYF.

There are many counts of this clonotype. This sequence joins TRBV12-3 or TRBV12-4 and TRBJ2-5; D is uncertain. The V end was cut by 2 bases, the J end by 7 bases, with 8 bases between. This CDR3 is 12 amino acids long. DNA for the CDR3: TGTGCCAGCAGTTTAAAATTGGGGACCCAGTACTTC. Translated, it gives CASSLKLGTQYF.

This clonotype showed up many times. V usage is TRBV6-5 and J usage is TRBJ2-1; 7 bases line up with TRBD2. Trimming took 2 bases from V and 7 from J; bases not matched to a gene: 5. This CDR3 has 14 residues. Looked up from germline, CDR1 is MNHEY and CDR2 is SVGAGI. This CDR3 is CASSYEAGSNEQFF. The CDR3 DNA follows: TGTGCCAGCAGTTACGAAGCGGGAAGTAATGAGCAGTTCTTC.

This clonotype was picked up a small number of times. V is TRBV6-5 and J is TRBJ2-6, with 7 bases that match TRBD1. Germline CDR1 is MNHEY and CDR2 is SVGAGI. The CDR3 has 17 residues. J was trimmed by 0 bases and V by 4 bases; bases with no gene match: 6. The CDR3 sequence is CASSSGRGNSGANVLTF. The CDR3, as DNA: TGTGCCAGCAGTTCAGGCAGGGGGAACTCTGGGGCCAACGTCCTGACTTTC.

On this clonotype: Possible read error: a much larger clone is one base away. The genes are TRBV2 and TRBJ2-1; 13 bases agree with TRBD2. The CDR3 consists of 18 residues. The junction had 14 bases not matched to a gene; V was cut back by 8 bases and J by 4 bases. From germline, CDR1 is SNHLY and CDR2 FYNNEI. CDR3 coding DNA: TGTGCCAGCTGTTTTTTATCTCCGGGACTAGCGGGGTACAATGAGCAGTTCTTC. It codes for CASCFLSPGLAGYNEQFF.